The next 10 T cell receptor beta chains were all read from a single sample in a study of blood T cell repertoires in COVID-19. Sequenced by immunoSEQ multiplex PCR; TCRdb stores in-frame clones only, minus some. The data hold roughly 160,000 clones, with approximately 86% observed a single time. The sample taken for sequencing was peripheral blood. The receptors originated from a man in his sixties with acute or convalescent COVID-19.

The CDR3 nucleotides read TGTGCCAGCAGCCGACTAGCGGGAGCCTGGGCTCACGAGCAGTACTTC. Residues: CASSRLAGAWAHEQYF. V gene TRBV11-2 combines with J gene TRBJ2-7, with 12 nucleotides matching TRBD2. V lost 5 bases and J lost 5; bases outside the gene matches: 10. This CDR3 has 16 residues. Per the germline V gene, CDR1 is SGHAT and CDR2 is FQNNGV.

This chain links TRBV28 with TRBJ1-2; D remains ambiguous. Trimming cost V 5 bases and J 8 bases, with 12 bases left between them. Germline CDR1 reads MDHEN; CDR2 reads SYDVKM. The CDR3 is made up of 12 amino acids. The CDR3 loop reads CASSPVQLGYTF. Here the CDR3 DNA reads TGTGCCAGCAGTCCTGTGCAACTGGGCTACACCTTC.

The V call is TRBV5-4, the J call TRBJ2-7; D is perhaps TRBD1 (6 bases). Germline V CDR1 and CDR2: SGHNT, YYREEE (reference sequence). V gave up 4 bases and J gave up 7 bases, with 12 bases separating them. The CDR3 is made up of 12 amino acids. This chain's CDR3 is CASSQTQGEQYF. The CDR3 nucleotides read TGTGCCAGCAGCCAGACGCAGGGGGAGCAGTACTTC.

CDR3 nucleotides: TGCGCCAGCAGTACGGGACAGGGGAGTGAAAAACTGTTTTTT. It codes for CASSTGQGSEKLFF. This chain connects TRBV5-1 to TRBJ1-4; 10 bases map to TRBD1. Germline V gives CDR1 SGHRS, CDR2 YFSETQ. The CDR3 consists of 14 residues. The junction had 5 bases not matched to a gene; V was cut back by 5 bases and J by 7 bases.

This sequence joins TRBV3-1 (or the pseudogene TRBV3-2) and TRBJ2-3, with D unresolved. The V and J ends lost 4 bases and 7 bases respectively, with 9 bases between them. In germline, CDR1 is LGHDT, CDR2 YNNKEL (reference sequence). This CDR3 has 12 amino acids. The CDR3 coding sequence is TGTGCCAGCAGCCGAGACGCGAATACGCAGTATTTT. The encoded protein is CASSRDANTQYF.

The rearrangement links TRBV2 to TRBJ2-7, with unresolved D. V was clipped by 10 bases and J by 2 bases, with 12 bases between them. The CDR3 spans 12 residues. The V gene's germline CDR1 is SNHLY and CDR2 FYNNEI. CDR3 sequence (DNA): TGTGCCACGACATACCTCCCCTACGAGCAGTACTTC. Amino acids: CATTYLPYEQYF.

This clone has only a few counts. As DNA, the CDR3 is TGTGCCAGCAGCGAATCGGGACAGGGATACAATGAGCAGTTCTTC. This gives the protein CASSESGQGYNEQFF. The chain employs TRBV13 and TRBJ2-1; 9 bases agree with TRBD1. The V segment lost 5 bases and the J segment 4 bases; nucleotides outside the gene matches: 6. This CDR3 comprises 15 residues. Germline V gene sequence: CDR1 PRHDT, CDR2 FYEKMQ (reference sequence).

This clone was observed a few times. The chain links TRBV24-1 to TRBJ2-2; a weak D match, TRBD2 (5 bases). The V gene's germline CDR1 is KGHDR and CDR2 SFDVKD. The CDR3 consists of 18 residues. Trimming removed 1 base at V and 4 bases at J, with 18 bases between. The CDR3 loop reads CATSDFLRGQAGTGELFF. DNA for the CDR3: TGTGCCACCAGTGATTTCCTGAGAGGGCAGGCCGGCACCGGGGAGCTGTTTTTT.

The rearrangement joins TRBV10-3 to TRBJ2-7; possible D gene TRBD2, 7 bases. V lost 6 bases and J 2 bases, leaving 11 bases between the germline ends. The CDR3 contains 13 residues. The germline gives CDR1 ENHRY, CDR2 SYGVKD. CDR3 residues: CAIRGAGAYEQYF. The CDR3 DNA is TGTGCCATCAGGGGGGCGGGGGCCTACGAGCAGTACTTC.

The chain employs TRBV7-8 and TRBJ2-7; D unclear. Germline CDR1 SGHVS, CDR2 FQNEAQ. V lost 8 bases and J 3 bases, leaving 11 bases between the germline ends. CDR3 size: 12 residues. The CDR3 sequence is CASGQRFYEQYF. The CDR3 bases are TGTGCCAGCGGTCAGCGATTCTACGAGCAGTACTTC. The full variable domain, completed using reference TRBV7-8 and TRBJ2-7, is GAGVSQSPRYKVAKRGQDVALRCDPISGHVSLFWYQQALGQGPEFLTYFQNEAQLDKSGLPSDRFFAERPEGSVSTLKIQRTQQEDSAVYLCASGQRFYEQYFGPGTRLTVT.